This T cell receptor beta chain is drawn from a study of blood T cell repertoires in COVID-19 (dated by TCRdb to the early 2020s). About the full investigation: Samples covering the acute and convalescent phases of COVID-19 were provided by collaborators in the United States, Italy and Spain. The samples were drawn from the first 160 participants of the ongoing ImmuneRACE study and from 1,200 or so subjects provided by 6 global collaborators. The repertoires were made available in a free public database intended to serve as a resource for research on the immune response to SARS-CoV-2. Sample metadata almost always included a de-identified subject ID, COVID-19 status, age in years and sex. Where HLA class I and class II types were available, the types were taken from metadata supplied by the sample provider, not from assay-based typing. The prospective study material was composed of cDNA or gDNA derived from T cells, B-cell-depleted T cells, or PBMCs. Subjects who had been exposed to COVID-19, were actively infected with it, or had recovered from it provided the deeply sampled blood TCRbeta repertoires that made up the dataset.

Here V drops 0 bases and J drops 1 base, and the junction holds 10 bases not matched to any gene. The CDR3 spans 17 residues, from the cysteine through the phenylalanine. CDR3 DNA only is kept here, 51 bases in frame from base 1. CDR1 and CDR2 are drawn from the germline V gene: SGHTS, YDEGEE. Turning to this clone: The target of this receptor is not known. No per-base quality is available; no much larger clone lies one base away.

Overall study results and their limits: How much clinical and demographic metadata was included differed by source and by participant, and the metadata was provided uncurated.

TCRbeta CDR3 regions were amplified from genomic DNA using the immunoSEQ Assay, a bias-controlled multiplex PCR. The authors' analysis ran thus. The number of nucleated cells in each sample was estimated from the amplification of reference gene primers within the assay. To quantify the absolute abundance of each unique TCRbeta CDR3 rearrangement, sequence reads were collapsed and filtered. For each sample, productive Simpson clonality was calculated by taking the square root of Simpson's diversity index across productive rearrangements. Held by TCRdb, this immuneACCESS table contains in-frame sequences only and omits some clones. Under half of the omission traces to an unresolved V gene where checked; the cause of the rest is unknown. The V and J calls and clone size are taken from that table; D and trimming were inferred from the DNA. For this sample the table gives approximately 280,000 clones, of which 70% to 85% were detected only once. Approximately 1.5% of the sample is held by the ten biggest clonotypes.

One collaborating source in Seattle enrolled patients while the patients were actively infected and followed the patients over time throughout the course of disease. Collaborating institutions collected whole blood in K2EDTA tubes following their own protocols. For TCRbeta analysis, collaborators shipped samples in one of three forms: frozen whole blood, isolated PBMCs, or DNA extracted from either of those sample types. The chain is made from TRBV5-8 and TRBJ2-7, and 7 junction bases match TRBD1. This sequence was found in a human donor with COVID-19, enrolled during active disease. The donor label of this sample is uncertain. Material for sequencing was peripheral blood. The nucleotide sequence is TGTGCCAGCAGCTTGGCCTTTGGGACAGCCACTTCCTACGAGCAGTACTTC. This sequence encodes CASSLAFGTATSYEQYF.